This note documents a single T cell receptor (beta chain) sequence. The PCR made use of 60 Vbeta and 13 Jbeta primers. This table comes from immunoSEQ multiplex PCR, and its TCRdb copy is limited to in-frame clones, with some not included. The sample lists fewer than 250,000 clones, 60% to 80% occurring once. This entry is derived from a study of cytomegalovirus exposure and HLA in healthy donors. Per the germline V gene, CDR1 is SGHRS and CDR2 is YFSETQ. With 5 bases removed from V and 0 bases from J, the gap between germline ends came to 10 bases. The CDR3 is made up of 14 amino acids. The rearrangement joins TRBV5-1 to TRBJ2-3; D is unresolved. The sample consisted of PBMCs. The source is a woman younger than 30 in good health and CMV-seronegative. The CDR3 is CASRLTVSTDTQYF. In nucleotides, the CDR3 is TGCGCCAGCAGATTGACGGTTAGCACAGATACGCAGTATTTT.